The 27 T cell receptor beta chains below were found in one sample sequenced in a study of blood T cell repertoires in COVID-19 (dated by TCRdb to the early 2020s). Library creation used the immunoSEQ multiplex PCR assay. TCRdb retrieved this table from immuneACCESS and kept in-frame rearrangements only. Not all clones are present; in checked studies, unresolved V genes account for under half, and no reason is known for the remainder. This sample holds around 380,000 clones; 81% were observed only once. The ten most abundant clones make up roughly 1.2% of the sample. The sequencing input was peripheral blood. The receptor source for this set is a human donor with acute or convalescent COVID-19. The donor label of this sample is uncertain.

Concerning this clone itself: The junction differs from germline at one of its ends, possibly a read error. The chain combines TRBV29-1 with TRBJ1-2; D is ambiguous. The CDR3 is 11 residues long. The germline CDR1 and CDR2 sequences are SQVTM and ANQGSEA. CDR3 in DNA: TGCAGCGTGACCGGAGGCTATGGCTACGCCTTC. This translates into CSVTGGYGYAF.

The rearrangement links TRBV6-1 to TRBJ1-3, with 7 nucleotides matching TRBD1. CDR3 length equals 17 residues. The V segment lost 4 bases and the J segment 0 bases; nucleotides outside the gene matches: 9. Germline V lookup: CDR1 MNHNS, CDR2 SASEGT. CDR3 sequence reads: CASSGQGARSSGNTIYF. The DNA for the CDR3 is TGTGCCAGCAGTGGACAGGGAGCCCGAAGCTCTGGAAACACCATATATTTT.

The CDR3 reads CASSPDRGRAYGYTF. The CDR3 nucleotides are TGTGCCAGCAGCCCAGACAGGGGGCGCGCCTATGGCTACACCTTC. The genes are TRBV4-2 and TRBJ1-2, with TRBD1 matching over 10 bases. Germline CDR1 LGHNA, CDR2 YNFKEQ. V was pared by 4 bases and J by 4 bases, with 6 bases of the junction left unmatched. This CDR3 has 15 amino acids.

The chain uses TRBV2 and TRBJ2-7, with 8 bases that match TRBD1. V was pared by 8 bases and J by 2 bases, with 2 bases of the junction left unmatched. The CDR3 covers 12 residues. CDR1 is SNHLY, CDR2 FYNNEI, per germline. The CDR3 bases are TGTGCCAGCCGGACAGGGACCTACGAGCAGTACTTC. This translates into CASRTGTYEQYF. Together with reference TRBV2 and TRBJ2-7, the CDR3 gives the full variable domain: EPEVTQTPSHQVTQMGQEVILRCVPISNHLYFYWYRQILGQKVEFLVSFYNNEISEKSEIFDDQFSVERPDGSNFTLKIRSTKLEDSAMYFCASRTGTYEQYFGPGTRLTVT.

This CDR3 is CASSQDSGQNTEAFF. CDR3 nucleotides: TGCGCCAGCAGCCAAGATTCGGGACAGAACACTGAAGCTTTCTTT. The rearrangement links TRBV4-1 to TRBJ1-1; maybe TRBD1 (6 bases). Deletions cut 0 bases from V and 1 base from J, with 9 bases between. Germline-derived CDR1 and CDR2 are MGHRA and YSYEKL. This CDR3 has 15 amino acids.

This chain uses TRBV6-5 with TRBJ2-3; no reliable D call. CDR1 and CDR2 from the germline V gene are MNHEY and SVGAGI. The CDR3 extends over 14 amino acids. V gave up 4 bases and J gave up 2 bases, with 10 bases separating them. In DNA form, the CDR3 reads TGTGCCAGCAGTTCAGGTCCCATCACAGATACGCAGTATTTT. Translating it yields CASSSGPITDTQYF.

The CDR3 sequence: CASTGRGRTEAFF. CDR3 sequence (DNA): TGTGCCAGCACCGGCAGGGGGAGGACTGAAGCTTTCTTT. The chain joins TRBV18 to TRBJ1-1; 7 bases match TRBD1. The V and J ends lost 8 bases and 5 bases, in that order; junction bases with no gene match: 8. Germline V CDR1 and CDR2: KGHSH, LQKENI. The CDR3 is 13 residues long.

V and J are TRBV3-1 (or the pseudogene TRBV3-2) and TRBJ1-4; D gene ambiguous. V lost 0 bases and J lost 4, with 12 bases in between. This CDR3 is 16 amino acids long. Germline CDR1 LGHDT, CDR2 YNNKEL (reference sequence). CDR3 protein: CASSQESREYNEKLFF. In DNA form, the CDR3 reads TGTGCCAGCAGCCAAGAAAGTCGAGAATATAATGAAAAACTGTTTTTT.

J is TRBJ2-3 and V is TRBV5-1, with D perhaps TRBD1 (6 bases). The ends were cut back, 4 bases at V and 1 base at J, with 16 bases in the middle. Per germline, CDR1 SGHRS and CDR2 YFSETQ. The CDR3 runs to 16 residues. Here the CDR3 reads CASSQGHSAGTDTQYF. DNA for the CDR3: TGCGCCAGCAGCCAGGGACATTCGGCGGGCACAGATACGCAGTATTTT. Together with reference TRBV5-1 and TRBJ2-3, the CDR3 gives the full variable domain: KAGVTQTPRYLIKTRGQQVTLSCSPISGHRSVSWYQQTPGQGLQFLFEYFSETQRNKGNFPGRFSGRQFSNSRSEMNVSTLELGDSALYLCASSQGHSAGTDTQYFGPGTRLTVL.

This chain uses TRBV29-1 with TRBJ2-1; 10 nucleotides match TRBD2. V gave up 7 bases and J gave up 4 bases; unmatched junction bases: 10. CDR3 length: 15 amino acids. CDR1 is SQVTM and CDR2 is ANQGSEA in the germline V gene. This CDR3 reads CSGQTGLARYNEQFF. The CDR3 DNA is TGCAGCGGCCAAACGGGACTAGCGAGATACAATGAGCAGTTCTTC.

The J gene is TRBJ1-1, the V gene TRBV2, with D possibly matching TRBD1 (6 bases). The CDR3 contains 16 residues. V lost 6 bases and J lost 5, with 22 bases in between. Looked up from germline, CDR1 is SNHLY and CDR2 is FYNNEI. The DNA of the CDR3 is TGTGCCAGCAGCCTTACAGGGAACGGGCCGAGGACTGAAGCTTTCTTT. Residues: CASSLTGNGPRTEAFF.

This clone was observed a few times. This rearrangement joins TRBV7-5 to TRBJ2-2; TRBD2 is the table's D call and was not checked against the DNA. TRBV7-5 is given as a pseudogene. CDR3 length: 13 amino acids. The CDR3 protein is CVRSPTSTGELFF. Here the CDR3 DNA reads TGTGTCAGAAGCCCTACTAGCACCGGGGAGCTGTTTTTT.

Comment on this clone: A much larger clone lies one base from this, so it may be a read error. The sample carries other DNA sequences with the same CDR3. The chain employs TRBV6-5 and TRBJ2-7, with D maybe TRBD1 (5 bases). The CDR3 length is 12 residues. Germline values: CDR1 MNHEY, CDR2 SVGAGI. Trimming left V 5 bases short and J 3 bases short, with 8 bases between. The CDR3 sequence: CASSRQGYEQYF. As DNA, the CDR3 is TGTGCCAGCAGTCGGCAGGGCTACGAGCAGTACTTC.

This clone was detected a few times. CDR3 nucleotides: TGTGCCAGTAGTATAGTCAGGGGACGAGGGGAAGCTTTCTTT. Translating gives CASSIVRGRGEAFF. The chain couples TRBV19 to TRBJ1-1, with D maybe TRBD1 (6 bases). Per germline, CDR1 LNHDA and CDR2 SQIVND (reference sequence). Deletions cut 1 base from V and 8 bases from J, with 14 bases between. The CDR3 spans 14 residues. The variable domain in full, with the rest retrieved from reference TRBV19 and TRBJ1-1, is DGGITQSPKYLFRKEGQNVTLSCEQNLNHDAMYWYRQDPGQGLRLIYYSQIVNDFQKGDIAEGYSVSREKKESFPLTVTSAQKNPTAFYLCASSIVRGRGEAFFGQGTRLTVV.

The chain carries TRBV9 and TRBJ1-2; TRBD1 aligns across 9 bases. CDR3 size: 14 residues. Trimming took 6 bases from V and 6 from J; bases not matched to a gene: 9. Germline values: CDR1 SGDLS, CDR2 YYNGEE. The CDR3 protein is CASNRRTGEHGYTF. DNA of the CDR3: TGTGCCAGCAACCGACGGACAGGGGAACATGGCTACACCTTC.

A few counts support this clone. DNA for the CDR3: TGTGCCAGTAGTATAGACCCACGTGGGCACGGTGGGCGCACTGAAGCTTTCTTT. Encoded protein: CASSIDPRGHGGRTEAFF. This chain joins TRBV19 and TRBJ1-1; no clear D. V lost 0 bases and J lost 4, with 21 bases in between. This CDR3 comprises 18 residues. Germline CDR1 is LNHDA and CDR2 is SQIVND (reference sequence).

V is TRBV28 and J is TRBJ2-2, with D unclear. Germline V lookup: CDR1 MDHEN, CDR2 SYDVKM. V shed 5 bases and J shed 2 bases, with 9 bases lying between them. The CDR3 covers 14 residues. This CDR3 is CASSASRNTGELFF. CDR3 in DNA: TGTGCCAGCAGTGCATCGCGAAACACCGGGGAGCTGTTTTTT. Drawing the rest from reference TRBV28 and TRBJ2-2, the complete variable domain is DVKVTQSSRYLVKRTGEKVFLECVQDMDHENMFWYRQDPGLGLRLIYFSYDVKMKEKGDIPEGYSVSREKKERFSLILESASTNQTSMYLCASSASRNTGELFFGEGSRLTVL.

Notes on this clone: This CDR3 is also generated by other DNA sequences in the sample. The J gene is TRBJ2-7, the V gene TRBV29-1; D might be TRBD2 (6 bases). The CDR3 spans 11 residues. The germline CDR1 and CDR2 sequences are SQVTM and ANQGSEA. V was clipped by 4 bases and J by 3 bases, with 7 bases between them. The CDR3 region has the DNA TGCAGCGTTGCGCGGGGCTACGAGCAGTACTTC. Its protein is CSVARGYEQYF.

The chain combines TRBV3-1 (or the pseudogene TRBV3-2) with TRBJ2-7; TRBD2 aligns across 9 bases. The CDR3 runs to 15 residues. V lost 4 bases, J lost 2 bases, and 6 bases stayed unmatched. CDR1 and CDR2 (germline): LGHDT, YNNKEL (reference sequence). CDR3 protein: CASSLGTSNAYEQYF. CDR3 DNA sequence: TGTGCCAGCAGCCTTGGGACTAGCAACGCCTACGAGCAGTACTTC.

The chain combines TRBV7-8 with TRBJ2-7, with a possible D match to TRBD1 (6 bases). V lost 3 bases and J lost 0, with 9 bases in between. Germline CDR1 and CDR2: SGHVS and FQNEAQ. CDR3 length: 14 residues. The chain's CDR3 is CASSLTGLSYEQYF. CDR3 bases: TGTGCCAGCAGCTTGACAGGACTCTCCTACGAGCAGTACTTC.

The rearrangement uses TRBV7-2 and TRBJ2-3; 8 bases agree with TRBD2. Germline CDR1 and CDR2: SGHTA and FQGNSA. V gave up 5 bases and J gave up 4 bases; unmatched junction bases: 11. This CDR3 region has 16 residues. The CDR3 DNA reads TGTGCCAGCAGCCCCACCCCCGGGGGGGCCCCAGATACGCAGTATTTT. It specifies CASSPTPGGAPDTQYF.

V is TRBV7-9 and J is TRBJ1-4; D gene ambiguous. The CDR3 length is 16 residues. Germline V lookup: CDR1 SEHNR, CDR2 FQNEAQ (reference sequence). The ends were cut back, 3 bases at V and 2 bases at J, with 13 bases in the middle. CDR3 sequence (DNA): TGTGCCAGCAGCTTGTCGGAGCATGGGACTAATGAAAAACTGTTTTTT. Its translation is CASSLSEHGTNEKLFF.

The rearrangement uses TRBV5-1 and TRBJ1-2; the D is unclear. The CDR3 is made up of 13 amino acids. V was pared by 3 bases and J by 7 bases, with 13 bases between. Germline assignment: CDR1 SGHRS and CDR2 YFSETQ. The CDR3 spells CASSSNTLPGYTF. In DNA, the CDR3 is TGCGCCAGCAGCTCGAACACCCTCCCTGGCTACACCTTC.

The V call is TRBV19, the J call TRBJ1-1; 8 positions match TRBD1. Trimming took 7 bases from V and 5 from J; bases not matched to a gene: 9. Per germline, CDR1 LNHDA and CDR2 SQIVND (reference sequence). CDR3 size: 14 residues. DNA of the CDR3: TGTGCCAGTACTCGTCGGACAGGGCAAACTGAAGCTTTCTTT. Amino acid sequence: CASTRRTGQTEAFF.

The rearrangement joins TRBV7-9 to TRBJ1-1; D gene uncertain. Deletions cut 3 bases from V and 6 bases from J, with 8 bases between. In germline, CDR1 is SEHNR, CDR2 FQNEAQ (reference sequence). The CDR3 extends over 12 amino acids. CDR3 in DNA: TGTGCCAGCAGCTTTGGGAGCGCTGAAGCTTTCTTT. Protein: CASSFGSAEAFF.

V is TRBV3-1 (or the pseudogene TRBV3-2) and J is TRBJ1-2, with D possibly matching TRBD1 (5 bases). The CDR3 contains 15 residues. V was trimmed by 3 bases and J by 2 bases, leaving 13 bases between them. From germline, CDR1 is LGHDT and CDR2 YNNKEL (reference sequence). The CDR3 loop is CASSHHRDLNYGYTF. The CDR3 nucleotides read TGTGCCAGCAGCCACCACCGGGACTTGAACTATGGCTACACCTTC.

The chain has TRBV3-1 (or the pseudogene TRBV3-2) and TRBJ1-1; the D gene is possibly TRBD1 (6 bases). The CDR3 loop spans 14 amino acids. CDR1 is LGHDT and CDR2 is YNNKEL in the germline V gene (reference sequence). Trimming removed 3 bases at V and 3 bases at J, with 11 bases between. The chain's CDR3 is CASSHRTGHTEAFF. CDR3 in DNA: TGTGCCAGCAGCCACCGAACAGGGCACACTGAAGCTTTCTTT.